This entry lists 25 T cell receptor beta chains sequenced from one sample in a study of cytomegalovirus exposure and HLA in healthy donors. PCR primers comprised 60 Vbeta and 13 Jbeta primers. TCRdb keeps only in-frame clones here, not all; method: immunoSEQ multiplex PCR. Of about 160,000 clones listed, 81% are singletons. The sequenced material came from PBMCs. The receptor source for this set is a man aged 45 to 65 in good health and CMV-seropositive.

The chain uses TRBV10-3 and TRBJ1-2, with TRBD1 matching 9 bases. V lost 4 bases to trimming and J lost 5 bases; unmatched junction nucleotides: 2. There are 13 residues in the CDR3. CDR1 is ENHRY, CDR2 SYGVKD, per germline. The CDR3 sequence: CAISVGTGYGYTF. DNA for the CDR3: TGTGCCATCAGTGTGGGGACAGGGTATGGCTACACCTTC.

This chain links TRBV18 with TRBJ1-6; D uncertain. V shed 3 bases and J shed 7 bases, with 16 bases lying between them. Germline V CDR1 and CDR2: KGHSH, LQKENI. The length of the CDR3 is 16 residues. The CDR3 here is CASSPQLGEANSPLHF. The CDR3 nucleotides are TGTGCCAGCTCACCCCAGCTCGGGGAAGCGAATTCACCCCTCCACTTT.

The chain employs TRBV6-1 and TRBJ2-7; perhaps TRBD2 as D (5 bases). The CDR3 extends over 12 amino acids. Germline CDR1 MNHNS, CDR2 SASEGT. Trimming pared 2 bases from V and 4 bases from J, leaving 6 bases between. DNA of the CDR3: TGTGCCAGCAGTGAACGGGGTTACGAGCAGTACTTC. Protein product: CASSERGYEQYF.

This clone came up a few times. The CDR3 region has the DNA TGTGCCAGCAGCCAAGAGAGGGGACAGGATCCTGAAAAACTGTTTTTT. Its translation is CASSQERGQDPEKLFF. The chain links TRBV4-2 to TRBJ1-4; 8 nucleotides match TRBD1. The CDR3 runs to 16 residues. V shed 0 bases, J shed 7 bases, and the junction held 7 bases outside the gene matches. Germline assignment: CDR1 LGHNA and CDR2 YNFKEQ.

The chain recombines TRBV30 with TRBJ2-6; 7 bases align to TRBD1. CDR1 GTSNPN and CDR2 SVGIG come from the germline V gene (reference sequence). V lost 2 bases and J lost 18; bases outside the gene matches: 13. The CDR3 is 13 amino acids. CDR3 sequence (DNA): TGTGCCTGGAGTCCCTCGACAGGGACGGGTCAGACTTTC. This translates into CAWSPSTGTGQTF. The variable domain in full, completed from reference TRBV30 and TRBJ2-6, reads SQTIHQWPATLVQPVGSPLSLECTVEGTSNPNLYWYRQAAGRGLQLLFYSVGIGQISSEVPQNLSASRPQDRQFILSSKKLLLSDSGFYLCAWSPSTGTGQTFGAGSRLTVL.

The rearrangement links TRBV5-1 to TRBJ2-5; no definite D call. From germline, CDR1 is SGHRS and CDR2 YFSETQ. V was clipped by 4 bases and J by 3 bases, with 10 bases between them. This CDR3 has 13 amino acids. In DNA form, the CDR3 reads TGCGCCAGCAGCCTAAGAATGGAAGAGACCCAGTACTTC. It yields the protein CASSLRMEETQYF. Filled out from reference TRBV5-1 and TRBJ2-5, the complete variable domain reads KAGVTQTPRYLIKTRGQQVTLSCSPISGHRSVSWYQQTPGQGLQFLFEYFSETQRNKGNFPGRFSGRQFSNSRSEMNVSTLELGDSALYLCASSLRMEETQYFGPGTRLLVL.

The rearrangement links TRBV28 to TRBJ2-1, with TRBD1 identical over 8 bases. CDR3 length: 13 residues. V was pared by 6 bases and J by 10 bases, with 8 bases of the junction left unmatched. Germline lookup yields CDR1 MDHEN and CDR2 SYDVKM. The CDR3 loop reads CASSIDRGREQFF. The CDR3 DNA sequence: TGTGCCAGCAGCATAGACAGGGGTAGGGAGCAGTTCTTC.

CDR3 sequence: CASSQTAGAEYNEQFF. CDR3 sequence (DNA): TGTGCCAGCAGCCAAACAGCGGGAGCAGAGTATAATGAGCAGTTCTTC. The V call is TRBV14, the J call TRBJ2-1; 8 nucleotides match TRBD2. V lost 2 bases to trimming and J lost 7 bases; unmatched junction nucleotides: 10. This CDR3 contains 16 residues. Germline CDR1 is SGHDN and CDR2 is FVKESK.

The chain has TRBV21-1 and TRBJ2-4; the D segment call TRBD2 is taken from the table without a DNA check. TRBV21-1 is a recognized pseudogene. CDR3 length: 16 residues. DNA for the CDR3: TGTGCCAGCAGCGAACTAGCGTTGGGAGTCAAAAACATTCAGTACTTC. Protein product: CASSELALGVKNIQYF.

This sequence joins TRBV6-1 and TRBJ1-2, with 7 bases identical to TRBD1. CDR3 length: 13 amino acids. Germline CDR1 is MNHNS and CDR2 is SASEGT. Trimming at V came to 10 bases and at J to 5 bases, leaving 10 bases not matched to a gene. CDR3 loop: CATRQGSGYGYTF. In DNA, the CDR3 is TGTGCCACTCGACAGGGCTCAGGATATGGCTACACCTTC.

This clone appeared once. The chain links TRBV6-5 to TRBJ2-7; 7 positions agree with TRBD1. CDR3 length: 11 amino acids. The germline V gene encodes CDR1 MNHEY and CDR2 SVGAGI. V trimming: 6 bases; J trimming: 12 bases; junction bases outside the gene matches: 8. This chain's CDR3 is CASSIPQGPYF. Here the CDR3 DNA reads TGTGCCAGCAGCATCCCACAGGGGCCGTACTTC.

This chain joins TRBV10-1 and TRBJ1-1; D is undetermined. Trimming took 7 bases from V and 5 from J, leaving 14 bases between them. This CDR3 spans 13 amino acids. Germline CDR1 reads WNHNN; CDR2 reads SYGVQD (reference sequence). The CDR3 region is CASKGRSGTEAFF. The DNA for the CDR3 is TGCGCCAGCAAAGGACGGAGCGGGACTGAAGCTTTCTTT.

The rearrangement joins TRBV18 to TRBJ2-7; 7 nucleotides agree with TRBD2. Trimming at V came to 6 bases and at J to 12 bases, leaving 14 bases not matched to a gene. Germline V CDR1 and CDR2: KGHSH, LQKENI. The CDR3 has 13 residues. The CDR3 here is CASSREGLGKRYF. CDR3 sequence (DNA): TGTGCCAGCTCCAGGGAGGGACTCGGGAAGAGGTACTTC.

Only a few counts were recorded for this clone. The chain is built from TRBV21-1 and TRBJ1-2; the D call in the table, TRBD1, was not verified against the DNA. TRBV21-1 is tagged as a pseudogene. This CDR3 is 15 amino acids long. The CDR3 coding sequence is TGTGCCAGCAGCAAAAAGCGCCGGACAGACTATGGCTACACCTTC. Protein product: CASSKKRRTDYGYTF.

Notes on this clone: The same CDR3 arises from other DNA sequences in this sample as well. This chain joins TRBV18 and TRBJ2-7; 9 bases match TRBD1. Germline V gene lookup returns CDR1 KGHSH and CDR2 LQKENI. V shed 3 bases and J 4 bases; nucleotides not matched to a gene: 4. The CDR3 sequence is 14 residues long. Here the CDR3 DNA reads TGTGCCAGCTCACCGTCGACAGGGGGATACGAGCAGTACTTC. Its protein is CASSPSTGGYEQYF.

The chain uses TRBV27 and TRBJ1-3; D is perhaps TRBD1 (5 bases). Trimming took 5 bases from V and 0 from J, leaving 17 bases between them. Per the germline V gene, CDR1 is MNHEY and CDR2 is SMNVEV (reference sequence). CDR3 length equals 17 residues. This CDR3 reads CASSPLGRGLSGNTIYF. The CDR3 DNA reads TGTGCCAGCAGTCCCTTGGGGCGGGGCCTCTCTGGAAACACCATATATTTT.

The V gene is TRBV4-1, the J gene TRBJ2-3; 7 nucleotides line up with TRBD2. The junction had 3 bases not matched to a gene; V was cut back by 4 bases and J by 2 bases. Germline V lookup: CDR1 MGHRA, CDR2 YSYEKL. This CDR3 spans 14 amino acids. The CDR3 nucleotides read TGCGCCAGCAGCCTCACTAGCGTCACAGATACGCAGTATTTT. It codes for CASSLTSVTDTQYF.

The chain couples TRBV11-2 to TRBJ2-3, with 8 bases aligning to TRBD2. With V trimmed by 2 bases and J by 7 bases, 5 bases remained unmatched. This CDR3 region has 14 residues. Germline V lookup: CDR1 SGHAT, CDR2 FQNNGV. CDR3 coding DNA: TGTGCCAGCAGCTTAAGACTAGCGCCCTATACGCAGTATTTT. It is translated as CASSLRLAPYTQYF.

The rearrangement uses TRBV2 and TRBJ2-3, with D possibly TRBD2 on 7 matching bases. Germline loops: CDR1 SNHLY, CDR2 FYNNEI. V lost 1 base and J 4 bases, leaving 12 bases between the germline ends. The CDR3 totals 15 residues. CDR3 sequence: CASSEGGGTSDTQYF. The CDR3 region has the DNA TGTGCCAGCAGTGAAGGGGGGGGGACATCAGATACGCAGTATTTT. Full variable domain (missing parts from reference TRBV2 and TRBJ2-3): EPEVTQTPSHQVTQMGQEVILRCVPISNHLYFYWYRQILGQKVEFLVSFYNNEISEKSEIFDDQFSVERPDGSNFTLKIRSTKLEDSAMYFCASSEGGGTSDTQYFGPGTRLTVL.

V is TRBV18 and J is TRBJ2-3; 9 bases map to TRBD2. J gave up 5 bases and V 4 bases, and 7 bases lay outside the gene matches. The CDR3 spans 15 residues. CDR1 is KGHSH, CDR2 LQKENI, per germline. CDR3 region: CASSLLAGAEDTQYF. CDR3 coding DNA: TGTGCCAGCTCACTCTTAGCGGGAGCGGAAGATACGCAGTATTTT. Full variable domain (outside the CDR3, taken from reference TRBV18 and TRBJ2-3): NAGVMQNPRHLVRRRGQEARLRCSPMKGHSHVYWYRQLPEEGLKFMVYLQKENIIDESGMPKERFSAEFPKEGPSILRIQQVVRGDSAAYFCASSLLAGAEDTQYFGPGTRLTVL.

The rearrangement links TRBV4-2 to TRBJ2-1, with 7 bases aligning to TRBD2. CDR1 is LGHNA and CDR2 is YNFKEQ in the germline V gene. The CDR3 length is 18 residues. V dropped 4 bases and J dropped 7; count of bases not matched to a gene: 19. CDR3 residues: CASSRTSTRHGGGNEQFF. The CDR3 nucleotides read TGTGCCAGCAGCCGGACCTCCACACGGCATGGGGGGGGGAATGAGCAGTTCTTC.

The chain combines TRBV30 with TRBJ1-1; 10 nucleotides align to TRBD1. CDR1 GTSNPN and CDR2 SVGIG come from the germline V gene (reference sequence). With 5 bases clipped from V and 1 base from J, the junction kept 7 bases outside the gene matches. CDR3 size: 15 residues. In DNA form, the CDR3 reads TGTGCCTGGGGACAGGGGGGGGAATGGAACACTGAAGCTTTCTTT. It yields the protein CAWGQGGEWNTEAFF.

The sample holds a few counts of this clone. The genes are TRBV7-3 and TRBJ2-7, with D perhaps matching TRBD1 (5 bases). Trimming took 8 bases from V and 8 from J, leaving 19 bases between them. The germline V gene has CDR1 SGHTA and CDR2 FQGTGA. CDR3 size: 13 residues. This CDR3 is CASGGHDLRKQYF. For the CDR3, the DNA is TGTGCCAGCGGCGGACACGACCTACGGAAGCAGTACTTC.

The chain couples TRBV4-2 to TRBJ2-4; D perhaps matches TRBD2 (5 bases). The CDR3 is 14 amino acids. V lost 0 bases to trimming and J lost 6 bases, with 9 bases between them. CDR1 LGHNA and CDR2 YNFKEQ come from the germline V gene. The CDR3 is CASSQDLGRNIQYF. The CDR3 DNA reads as TGTGCCAGCAGCCAAGATCTTGGGAGAAACATTCAGTACTTC.

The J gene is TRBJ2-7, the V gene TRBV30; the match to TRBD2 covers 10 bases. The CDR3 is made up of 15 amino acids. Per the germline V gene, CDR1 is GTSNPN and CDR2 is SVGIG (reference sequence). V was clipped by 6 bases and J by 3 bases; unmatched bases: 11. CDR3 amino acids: CACSNSGRRYYEQYF. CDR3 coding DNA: TGTGCCTGTTCCAATAGCGGGAGGCGCTACTACGAGCAGTACTTC.